Listed below are T cell receptor beta chains from one sample, sequenced in a study of T-cell reconstitution after alpha-beta-depleted transplantation in children. TCRdb reprocessed the PCR reads with MiXCR, giving one entry per CDR3 protein. The sample includes a few hundred thousand distinct CDR3 sequences, 8% to 10% of them seen just once. The sample in question was PBMCs from the stem cell graft donor, obtained from the stem cell graft. The receptors shown here come from a human donor who donated a stem cell graft to a child with acute lymphoblastic leukemia. Each CDR3 is given without its conserved first and last residue. A D gene is named only where the DNA matches it firmly.

d_gene: TRBD1; v_gene: TRBV12-3/TRBV12-4; CDR3aa: ASRSGTGDRNTGELF
d_gene: TRBD2; v_gene: TRBV5-1; CDR3aa: ASSWGLDSYEQY
d_gene: TRBD2; v_gene: TRBV12-3/TRBV12-4; CDR3aa: ASSFGRENSYEQY
d_gene: -; v_gene: TRBV12-5; CDR3aa: ASGQRDTGELF
d_gene: -; v_gene: TRBV11-2; CDR3aa: ASSLNGGANTGELF
d_gene: -; v_gene: TRBV20-1; CDR3aa: SAISGTQYNEQF
d_gene: TRBD1; v_gene: TRBV20-1; CDR3aa: SAQNADRGFFEQF
d_gene: -; v_gene: TRBV7-2; CDR3aa: ASSQGSNYEQY
d_gene: -; v_gene: TRBV5-1; CDR3aa: ASSLDSPSGNEQY
d_gene: -; v_gene: TRBV9; CDR3aa: ASNEYSYNEQF
d_gene: TRBD1; v_gene: TRBV30; CDR3aa: AWSYIDRGVEGYT
d_gene: TRBD1; v_gene: TRBV29-1; CDR3aa: SVEGTGQRDTQY
d_gene: -; v_gene: TRBV6-1; CDR3aa: AAGREASNSPLH
d_gene: -; v_gene: TRBV5-1; CDR3aa: ASSLEDGIEGYT
d_gene: TRBD1; v_gene: TRBV14; CDR3aa: ASSRWTGGPYEQY
d_gene: -; v_gene: TRBV5-1; CDR3aa: ASSLGHLQNTEAF
d_gene: TRBD1; v_gene: TRBV20-1; CDR3aa: SASPGQLNEKLF
d_gene: -; v_gene: TRBV20-1; CDR3aa: SARDLKGDKYGYT
d_gene: TRBD2; v_gene: TRBV11-3; CDR3aa: ASSQTLGTRWPNEQF
d_gene: TRBD2; v_gene: TRBV7-8; CDR3aa: ASSPVASGDPDTQY
d_gene: -; v_gene: TRBV20-1; CDR3aa: SAQARDEQY
d_gene: -; v_gene: TRBV7-7; CDR3aa: ASSAGQFYNEQF
d_gene: -; v_gene: TRBV10-3; CDR3aa: ATSVGGGNYNEQF
d_gene: TRBD2; v_gene: TRBV27; CDR3aa: ASSLTTSGGATDTQY
d_gene: TRBD2; v_gene: TRBV7-2; CDR3aa: ASSFVSGGANNEQF
d_gene: TRBD1; v_gene: TRBV7-2; CDR3aa: ASSLGTGGALTEAF
d_gene: TRBD2; v_gene: TRBV20-1; CDR3aa: SAGTGLAYNEQF
d_gene: -; v_gene: TRBV11-2; CDR3aa: ASSQTGFYGYT
d_gene: TRBD2; v_gene: TRBV20-1; CDR3aa: SVRGSGGSQETQY
d_gene: -; v_gene: TRBV2; CDR3aa: ASRSQTRDLYGYT
d_gene: -; v_gene: TRBV7-9; CDR3aa: ASSSTGTSQGTEAF
d_gene: TRBD1; v_gene: TRBV3-1; CDR3aa: ASSRTRGPTNTGELF
d_gene: -; v_gene: TRBV5-1; CDR3aa: ASSLADGFGAF
d_gene: -; v_gene: TRBV9; CDR3aa: ASSPTTARETQY
d_gene: -; v_gene: TRBV5-6; CDR3aa: ASSKGPGGEQY
d_gene: -; v_gene: TRBV3-1; CDR3aa: ASSQGQVYGYT
d_gene: -; v_gene: TRBV29-1; CDR3aa: SVTTGPTADTQY
d_gene: -; v_gene: TRBV5-6; CDR3aa: ASSWDTGGTAGAF
d_gene: -; v_gene: TRBV3-1; CDR3aa: ASSQEGAAYNEQF
d_gene: -; v_gene: TRBV14; CDR3aa: ASSRDSSSGELF
d_gene: TRBD2; v_gene: TRBV6-1; CDR3aa: ASSATSGGRTDTQY
d_gene: -; v_gene: TRBV29-1; CDR3aa: SVPENTEAF
d_gene: TRBD1; v_gene: TRBV20-1; CDR3aa: SASSGGGYGYT
d_gene: -; v_gene: TRBV29-1; CDR3aa: STEGADRRGRGYT
d_gene: TRBD1; v_gene: TRBV20-1; CDR3aa: SASGTGTGTVEQY
d_gene: -; v_gene: TRBV12-3/TRBV12-4; CDR3aa: ASSLQGPRAF
d_gene: -; v_gene: TRBV19; CDR3aa: ASKVSGILQETQY
d_gene: TRBD1; v_gene: TRBV5-1; CDR3aa: ASSLEGQGLNEQF
d_gene: -; v_gene: TRBV5-1; CDR3aa: ASSPEVGIGNSPLH
d_gene: -; v_gene: TRBV5-1; CDR3aa: ASSLLGSFEAEQY
d_gene: -; v_gene: TRBV25-1; CDR3aa: ASSYRGEVQETQY
d_gene: -; v_gene: TRBV4-3; CDR3aa: ASSQEGSHSPLH
d_gene: -; v_gene: TRBV7-9; CDR3aa: ASSTRTNNSPLH
d_gene: -; v_gene: TRBV7-8; CDR3aa: ASSLKRSGNTIY
d_gene: TRBD1; v_gene: TRBV7-9; CDR3aa: ASSLTGVGEKLF
d_gene: TRBD1; v_gene: TRBV30; CDR3aa: AWKPPQGFHEKLF
d_gene: -; v_gene: TRBV12-3/TRBV12-4; CDR3aa: ASSFSGYGEQY
d_gene: TRBD1; v_gene: TRBV6-5; CDR3aa: ASSPSTGMIEPQH
d_gene: TRBD2; v_gene: TRBV5-1; CDR3aa: ASVSGGSYNEQF